One sample yielded the 2 T cell receptor beta chains listed below, sequenced in a study of human T cells and chemical hapten exposure. TCRdb passed the RACE reads through MiXCR, listing each CDR3 protein once. The sample consists of 380,000 or so distinct CDR3 sequences, around 5.5% of them appearing once. The time point here: pre-sensitization, week 0. Treatment reported: therapeutic diphenylcyclopropenone sensitization with weekly scalp DPC. Here the sequenced sample was whole blood, taken in connection with sensitization to the hapten diphenylcyclopropenone (DPC). Receptors originate from a woman aged 18 to 35 with alopecia areata. Some clones in this sample may be carry-over from other donors' samples.

This clonotype was seen a handful of times. This rearrangement joins TRBV5-4 to TRBJ2-7; 7 bases fit TRBD1. Germline CDR1 and CDR2: SGHNT and YYREEE (reference sequence). The ends lost 4 bases at V and 2 bases at J; junction bases unmatched: 3. CDR3 length equals 13 residues. As DNA, the CDR3 is TGTGCCAGCAGCGTCGACAGGGCCTACGAGCAGTACTTC. Protein sequence: CASSVDRAYEQYF.

This clonotype was seen repeatedly, ten times or more. The V gene is TRBV19, the J gene TRBJ1-1, with D unclear. Germline V gene sequence: CDR1 LNHDA, CDR2 SQIVND (reference sequence). The CDR3 consists of 16 residues. V dropped 5 bases and J dropped 4 bases, with 20 bases sitting between them. The CDR3 coding sequence is TGTGCCAGTAGTGTGAATCGGAAGGGAACGGCCACTGAAGCTTTCTTT. This translates into CASSVNRKGTATEAFF.